This TCR beta chain was sequenced during a study of blood T cells in healthy people across ages. Whole-study findings and limits: Relative to aged donors, long-lived donors carried more naive CD4+ cells and displayed higher diversity.

The use of a sample-barcoded 5' primer and a J-beta primer mix characterized a second PCR of about 7 to 12 cycles. In TCRdb, the 5' RACE reads were re-called with MiXCR into one record per CDR3 protein. The table records approximately 730,000 distinct CDR3 sequences, roughly 41% of them present only once. Germline loops: CDR1 ENHRY, CDR2 SYGVKD. The CDR3 consists of 15 residues. Notes on this clonotype: No antigen is known for it. A much larger clone differs from this one at a single base, so this may be a read error.

The chain couples TRBV10-3 to TRBJ2-5; no definite D call. With the DNA end fitting TRBJ2-4 better, the J assignment may be wrong. Specimen: blood. This clonotype was sampled from a woman aged 55-70 years in good health. The CDR3 is CAISETDGSINIQYF. The CDR3, as DNA: TGTGCCATCAGTGAGACAGACGGCAGCATAAACATTCAGTACTTC.